Detailed here is one T cell receptor (beta chain). The V gene end was trimmed by 2 bases and the J gene end by 2 bases; junction bases not matched to a gene: 7. This CDR3 contains 17 residues. The germline V gene has CDR1 KGHSH and CDR2 LQKENI. Assay used: immunoSEQ multiplex PCR; TCRdb lists only in-frame clones, some missing. The data hold around 100,000 clones, with about 88% observed a single time. These data originate in a study of blood T cell repertoires in COVID-19. Overall study: The analysed material was cDNA or gDNA that came from T cells, B-cell-depleted T cells, or PBMCs.

This chain links TRBV18 with TRBJ2-2; 8 nucleotides agree with TRBD2. Sequencing was carried out using peripheral blood. The sequence was obtained from a woman in her 70s who had recovered from COVID-19. CDR3 in amino acids: CASSPFALAGNTGELFF. The CDR3 nucleotides are TGTGCCAGCTCACCATTCGCGCTAGCGGGCAACACCGGGGAGCTGTTTTTT.